These 7 T cell receptor beta chains were sequenced from one sample in a study of blood T cell repertoires in COVID-19 (dated by TCRdb to 2018 to 2020). The method was the immunoSEQ multiplex PCR assay. Imported from immuneACCESS, the table was reduced by TCRdb to in-frame sequences with V and J called. These copies leave out some clones; in studies compared against another copy, an unresolved V gene accounts for under half, and the cause of the remainder is not known. For this sample the table gives roughly 350,000 clones, of which about 89% were detected only once. The ten largest clonotypes hold more than 9% of the sample. The sample consisted of peripheral blood. The receptors shown here come from a woman in her thirties with COVID-19, enrolled during active disease.

V and J are TRBV28 and TRBJ2-2; D remains ambiguous. V lost 3 bases, J lost 4 bases, and 12 bases lay in between. The CDR3 is 15 residues long. The germline V gene encodes CDR1 MDHEN and CDR2 SYDVKM. The CDR3 nucleotides are TGTGCCAGCAGTTTGCCCGGGTCGACCACCGGGGAGCTGTTTTTT. This gives the protein CASSLPGSTTGELFF.

V is TRBV19 and J is TRBJ2-5; 12 nucleotides align to TRBD2. Trimming at V came to 2 bases and at J to 5 bases, leaving 12 bases not matched to a gene. The CDR3 has 18 amino acids. Germline-derived CDR1 and CDR2 are LNHDA and SQIVND (reference sequence). The CDR3 nucleotides read TGTGCCAGTAGTATACGTGGGCTAGCGGGAGGGCTGAAGGAGACCCAGTACTTC. The encoded protein is CASSIRGLAGGLKETQYF.

The chain uses TRBV6-4 and TRBJ2-5; TRBD2 agrees at 8 bases. The germline CDR1 and CDR2 sequences are MRHNA and SNTAGT. The CDR3 extends over 13 amino acids. Losses at the gene ends were 6 bases for V and 5 bases for J; bases not matched to a gene: 5. The chain's CDR3 is CASSPREGETQYF. The CDR3 DNA follows: TGTGCCAGCAGCCCCCGGGAGGGGGAGACCCAGTACTTC.

The chain carries TRBV6-5 and TRBJ2-1, with D possibly being TRBD2 (5 bases). V shed 6 bases and J shed 9 bases, with 15 bases lying between them. Germline assignment: CDR1 MNHEY and CDR2 SVGAGI. The CDR3 loop spans 13 amino acids. The chain's CDR3 is CASRHLGGGEQFF. In nucleotides, the CDR3 is TGTGCCAGCAGACACCTAGGCGGAGGTGAGCAGTTCTTC.

This sequence joins TRBV7-3 and TRBJ2-7; 8 nucleotides align to TRBD1. This CDR3 has 13 residues. The J segment lost 5 bases and the V segment lost 3 bases, leaving 3 bases of the junction unmatched. CDR1 is SGHTA, CDR2 FQGTGA, per germline. For the CDR3, the DNA is TGTGCCAGCAGCTTTGACAGGGGCAACGAGCAGTACTTC. Residues: CASSFDRGNEQYF.

This clone was found once. The chain carries TRBV4-2 and TRBJ2-7; 7 bases fit TRBD2. Germline loops: CDR1 LGHNA, CDR2 YNFKEQ. This CDR3 region has 15 residues. After removal of 1 base from V and 7 bases from J, the junction contained 10 bases not matched to a gene. CDR3 in amino acids: CASSQVGRAWEEQYF. CDR3 DNA sequence: TGTGCCAGCAGCCAAGTAGGGAGGGCCTGGGAAGAGCAGTACTTC.

V is TRBV7-3 and J is TRBJ2-1; 11 nucleotides align to TRBD2. The CDR3 contains 15 residues. Trimming removed 5 bases from V and 1 base from J; junction bases left unmatched: 1. The germline V gene has CDR1 SGHTA and CDR2 FQGTGA. The CDR3 region has the DNA TGTGCCAGCAGCCGGACTAGCGGGTCCTACAATGAGCAGTTCTTC. This gives the protein CASSRTSGSYNEQFF.